These 17 T cell receptor beta chains share one sample of origin, sequenced in a study of blood T cells in healthy people across ages (dated by TCRdb to between 2015 and 2016). Library prep was done by 5' RACE. TCRdb names Illumina HiSeq 2500 as the instrument used. A second PCR of about 6 to 12 cycles was performed with a sample-barcoded 5' primer and a J-beta primer mix. TCRdb reran the public reads through fastp at Q25 and MiXCR, keeping productive beta chains. Every distinct CDR3 protein forms one entry, paired with its most common genes and DNA. Within this sample are 540,000 or so distinct CDR3 sequences, with 27% of them counted one time only. Clones ranked in the top ten supply 18% of the sample. Sequenced: blood. All receptors come from an older woman in good health.

The rearrangement joins TRBV16 to TRBJ2-5; D remains unclear. CDR3 size: 12 residues. Germline CDR1 is KGHSY and CDR2 is FQNENV. V lost 5 bases, J lost 5 bases, and 9 bases lay in between. CDR3 DNA: TGTGCCAGCAGCGGGCAGAGGGAGACCCAGTACTTC. It encodes CASSGQRETQYF. Combining the CDR3 with reference TRBV16 and TRBJ2-5 gives the whole variable domain GEEVAQTPKHLVRGEGQKAKLYCAPIKGHSYVFWYQQVLKNEFKFLISFQNENVFDETGMPKERFSAKCLPNSPCSLEIQATKLEDSAVYFCASSGQRETQYFGPGTRLLVL.

The sample holds a few counts of this clonotype. The chain recombines TRBV20-1 with TRBJ2-1; TRBD2 is a possible D gene (7 bases). V was shortened by 3 bases and J by 1 base, with 10 bases between the two germline ends. This CDR3 spans 14 amino acids. CDR1 DFQATT and CDR2 SNEGSKA come from the germline V gene (reference sequence). CDR3 amino acids: CSASGGLSYNEQFF. CDR3 in DNA: TGCAGTGCTAGCGGGGGGCTATCCTACAATGAGCAGTTCTTC.

The chain combines TRBV20-1 with TRBJ1-4; TRBD1 is a possible D gene (5 bases). Germline loops: CDR1 DFQATT, CDR2 SNEGSKA (reference sequence). Trimming removed 3 bases from V and 3 bases from J, with 8 bases in between. The CDR3 totals 13 residues. CDR3 nucleotide sequence: TGCAGTGCTAGGGGGGGGTCTAATGAAAAACTGTTTTTT. Translation: CSARGGSNEKLFF.

This chain uses TRBV20-1 with TRBJ1-1; D remains unclear. Germline V gives CDR1 DFQATT, CDR2 SNEGSKA (reference sequence). V dropped 6 bases and J dropped 7 bases, with 9 bases sitting between them. This CDR3 has 10 amino acids. The CDR3 coding sequence is TGCAGTGCCATCCGAGGTGAAGCTTTCTTT. Its protein is CSAIRGEAFF.

Points on this clonotype: One junction end disagrees with the germline gene, perhaps due to a read error. This chain connects TRBV25-1 to TRBJ2-7; D remains ambiguous. The CDR3 runs to 13 residues. In germline, CDR1 is MGHDK, CDR2 SYGVNS. CDR3 protein: CTSSVRSSYEQYF. The DNA for the CDR3 is TGTACCAGCAGCGTTAGGAGCTCCTACGAGCAGTACTTC.

This clonotype turned up a few times. V and J are TRBV5-1 and TRBJ2-5; 12 bases line up with TRBD2. The last part of the DNA fits TRBJ2-1 better; the J call may be wrong. Germline loops: CDR1 SGHRS, CDR2 YFSETQ. CDR3 length equals 15 residues. CDR3 protein: CASSPLAGGSNEQFF. The DNA of the CDR3 is TGCGCCAGCAGCCCCCTAGCGGGGGGGAGTAATGAGCAGTTCTTC.

There are a few counts of this clonotype. The V gene is TRBV6-1, the J gene TRBJ2-6; D is possibly TRBD1 or TRBD2 (5 bases each). Germline V gene sequence: CDR1 MNHNS, CDR2 SASEGT. CDR3 size: 17 residues. V was pared by 7 bases and J by 0 bases, with 16 bases between. The CDR3 here is CASTSWGPNSGANVLTF. CDR3 DNA sequence: TGTGCCAGCACCTCATGGGGACCGAACTCTGGGGCCAACGTCCTGACTTTC.

In the case of this clonotype: The junction shows a germline mismatch at one end, possibly a read error. This chain uses TRBV7-2 with TRBJ2-1; D is unclear. The DNA end is a closer match to TRBJ2-7, so the J assignment may be wrong. In germline, CDR1 is SGHTA, CDR2 FQGNSA. The CDR3 has 13 residues. Here the CDR3 reads CAGSLIPRNEQYF. The CDR3 DNA follows: TGTGCCGGCAGCTTAATTCCACGGAACGAGCAGTACTTC.

This clonotype was seen only a few times. V gene TRBV7-2 combines with J gene TRBJ2-7; a weak D match, TRBD1 (5 bases). V dropped 4 bases and J dropped 5 bases, with 15 bases sitting between them. This CDR3 contains 14 residues. Germline CDR1 is SGHTA and CDR2 is FQGNSA. The CDR3 sequence is CASSSNQGPHEQYF. CDR3 DNA sequence: TGTGCCAGCAGCTCGAACCAGGGTCCCCACGAGCAGTACTTC.

The chain employs TRBV20-1 and TRBJ2-2, with D tentatively TRBD2 (5 bases). CDR1 is DFQATT, CDR2 SNEGSKA, per germline (reference sequence). The V end was cut by 4 bases, the J end by 3 bases, with 6 bases between. The CDR3 is 12 amino acids. The CDR3 reads CSAMRDTGELFF. CDR3 DNA: TGCAGTGCTATGCGGGACACCGGGGAGCTGTTTTTT.

The chain carries TRBV5-5 and TRBJ2-5; TRBD2 might be the D (6 bases). Judging by the DNA end, TRBJ2-1 fits better; the J call may be wrong. CDR3 length: 15 residues. The germline V gene encodes CDR1 SGHKS and CDR2 YYEKEE (reference sequence). The DNA for the CDR3 is TGTGCCAGCAGCTTGGTAAGCGGGTCCAACAATGAGCAGTTCTTC. It is translated as CASSLVSGSNNEQFF.

The sample holds one count of this clonotype. V gene TRBV7-2 combines with J gene TRBJ2-5; a weak D match, TRBD1 (5 bases). V was shortened by 5 bases and J by 1 base, with 17 bases between the two germline ends. Germline V gives CDR1 SGHTA, CDR2 FQGNSA. The CDR3 sequence is 16 residues long. CDR3 sequence reads: CASSINRRQSQETQYF. CDR3 bases: TGTGCCAGCAGCATTAACCGCCGACAGTCCCAAGAGACCCAGTACTTC. The whole variable domain, filled in from reference TRBV7-2 and TRBJ2-5, reads GAGVSQSPSNKVTEKGKDVELRCDPISGHTALYWYRQSLGQGLEFLIYFQGNSAPDKSGLPSDRFSAERTGGSVSTLTIQRTQQEDSAVYLCASSINRRQSQETQYFGPGTRLLVL.

The genes are TRBV11-3 and TRBJ1-2; no firm D call. V lost 3 bases, J lost 0 bases, and 8 bases lay in between. This CDR3 has 14 residues. The germline V gene has CDR1 SGHNT and CDR2 YENEEA. CDR3 in amino acids: CASSFGGANYGYTF. CDR3 nucleotide sequence: TGTGCCAGCAGCTTTGGAGGTGCTAACTATGGCTACACCTTC.

This clonotype was recorded a few times. The chain is built from TRBV20-1 and TRBJ1-3; no clear D gene. Germline V CDR1 and CDR2: DFQATT, SNEGSKA (reference sequence). The CDR3 length is 11 residues. Deletions cut 5 bases from V and 0 bases from J, with 2 bases between. DNA of the CDR3: TGCAGTGCTGCCTCTGGAAACACCATATATTTT. Its protein is CSAASGNTIYF.

The chain links TRBV7-2 to TRBJ2-1; TRBD2 matches 13 bases. The CDR3 is made up of 17 amino acids. Germline CDR1 reads SGHTA; CDR2 reads FQGNSA. V shed 2 bases and J 7 bases; nucleotides not matched to a gene: 8. CDR3 loop: CASSLTTWTSGGNEQFF. CDR3 DNA: TGTGCCAGCAGCTTAACGACCTGGACTAGCGGGGGAAATGAGCAGTTCTTC.

About this clonotype: The germline gene is not matched at one end of the junction; a read error may be the cause. The J gene is TRBJ1-3, the V gene TRBV7-9; D unclear. Germline CDR1 is SEHNR and CDR2 is FQNEAQ (reference sequence). This CDR3 comprises 15 residues. The CDR3 spells CASSLRRENGNTLYF. Here the CDR3 DNA reads TGTGCCAGCAGCTTAAGAAGGGAAAATGGAAACACCCTATATTTT.

This clonotype has only a few counts. J is TRBJ2-7 and V is TRBV28; D might be TRBD1 (5 bases). The CDR3 is made up of 13 amino acids. V lost 1 base and J lost 6, with 10 bases in between. CDR1 and CDR2 (germline): MDHEN, SYDVKM. CDR3 bases: TGTGCCAGCAGTTTATCCGAAAGGGGCGAGCAGTACTTC. As protein: CASSLSERGEQYF.